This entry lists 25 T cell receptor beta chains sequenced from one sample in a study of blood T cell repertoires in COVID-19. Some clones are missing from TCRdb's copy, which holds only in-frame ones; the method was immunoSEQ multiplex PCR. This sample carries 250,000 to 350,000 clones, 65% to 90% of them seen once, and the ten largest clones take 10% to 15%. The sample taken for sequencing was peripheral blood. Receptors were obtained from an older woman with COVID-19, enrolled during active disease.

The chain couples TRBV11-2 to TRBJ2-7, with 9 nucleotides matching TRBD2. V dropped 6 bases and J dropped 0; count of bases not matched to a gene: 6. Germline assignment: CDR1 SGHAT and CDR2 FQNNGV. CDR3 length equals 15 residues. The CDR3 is CASRPSGGSSYEQYF. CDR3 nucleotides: TGTGCCAGCAGACCAAGCGGGGGGAGCTCCTACGAGCAGTACTTC.

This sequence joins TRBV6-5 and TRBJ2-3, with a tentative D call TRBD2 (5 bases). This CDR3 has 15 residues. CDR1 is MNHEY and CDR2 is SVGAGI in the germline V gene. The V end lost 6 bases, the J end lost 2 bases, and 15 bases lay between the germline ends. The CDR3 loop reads CASSYAEGSTDTQYF. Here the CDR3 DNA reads TGTGCCAGCAGCTACGCTGAGGGATCCACAGATACGCAGTATTTT.

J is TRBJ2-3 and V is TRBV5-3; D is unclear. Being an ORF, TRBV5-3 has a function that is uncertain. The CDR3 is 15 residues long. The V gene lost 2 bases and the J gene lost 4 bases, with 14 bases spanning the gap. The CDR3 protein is CARSFSGSGPDTQYF. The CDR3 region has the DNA TGTGCCAGAAGCTTTTCTGGGTCAGGCCCAGATACGCAGTATTTT.

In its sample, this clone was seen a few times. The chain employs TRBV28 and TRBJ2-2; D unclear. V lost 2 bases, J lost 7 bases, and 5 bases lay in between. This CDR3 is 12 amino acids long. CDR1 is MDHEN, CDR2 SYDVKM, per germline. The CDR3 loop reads CASSLLYGELFF. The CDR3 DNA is TGTGCCAGCAGTTTACTCTACGGGGAGCTGTTTTTT.

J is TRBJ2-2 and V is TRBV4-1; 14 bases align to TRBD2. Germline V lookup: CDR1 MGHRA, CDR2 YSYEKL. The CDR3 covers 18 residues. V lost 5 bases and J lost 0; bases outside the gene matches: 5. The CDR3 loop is CASSEGLAGASNTGELFF. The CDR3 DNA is TGCGCCAGCAGCGAGGGACTAGCGGGGGCCTCGAACACCGGGGAGCTGTTTTTT.

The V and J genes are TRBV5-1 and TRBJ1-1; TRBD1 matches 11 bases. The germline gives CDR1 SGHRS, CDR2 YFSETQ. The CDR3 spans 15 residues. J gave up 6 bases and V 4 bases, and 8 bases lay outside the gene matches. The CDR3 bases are TGCGCCAGCAGCCTGGACAGGGGGCGCTTCTCTGAAGCTTTCTTT. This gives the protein CASSLDRGRFSEAFF.

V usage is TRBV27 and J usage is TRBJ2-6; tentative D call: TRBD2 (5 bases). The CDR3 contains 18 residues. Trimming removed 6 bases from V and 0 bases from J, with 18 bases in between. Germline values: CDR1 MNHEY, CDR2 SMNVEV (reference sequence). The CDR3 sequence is CASSPSGWIGSGANVLTF. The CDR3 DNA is TGTGCCAGCAGCCCGAGCGGTTGGATAGGCTCTGGGGCCAACGTCCTGACTTTC.

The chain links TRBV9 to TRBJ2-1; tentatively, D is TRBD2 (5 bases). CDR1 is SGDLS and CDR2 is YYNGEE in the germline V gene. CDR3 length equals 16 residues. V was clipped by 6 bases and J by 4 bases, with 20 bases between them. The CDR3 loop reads CASNGGSGSPYNEQFF. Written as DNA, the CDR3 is TGTGCCAGCAACGGTGGGTCGGGGAGCCCTTACAATGAGCAGTTCTTC.

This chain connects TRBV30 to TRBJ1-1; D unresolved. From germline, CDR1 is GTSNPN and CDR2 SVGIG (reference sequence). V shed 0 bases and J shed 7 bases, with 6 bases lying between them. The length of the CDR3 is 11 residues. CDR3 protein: CAWSVVYEAFF. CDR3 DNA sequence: TGTGCCTGGAGTGTCGTATATGAAGCTTTCTTT.

The CDR3 DNA reads TGTGCCAGCAGCCGGGACAGGTTATCGGGCTACACCTTC. This codes for CASSRDRLSGYTF. The V gene is TRBV7-9, the J gene TRBJ1-2, with 8 bases fitting TRBD1. The CDR3 spans 13 residues. J was trimmed by 8 bases and V by 5 bases; bases with no gene match: 7. CDR1 and CDR2 from the germline V gene are SEHNR and FQNEAQ (reference sequence). The full variable domain, completed using reference TRBV7-9 and TRBJ1-2, is DTGVSQNPRHKITKRGQNVTFRCDPISEHNRLYWYRQTLGQGPEFLTYFQNEAQLEKSRLLSDRFSAERPKGSFSTLEIQRTEQGDSAMYLCASSRDRLSGYTFGSGTRLTVV.

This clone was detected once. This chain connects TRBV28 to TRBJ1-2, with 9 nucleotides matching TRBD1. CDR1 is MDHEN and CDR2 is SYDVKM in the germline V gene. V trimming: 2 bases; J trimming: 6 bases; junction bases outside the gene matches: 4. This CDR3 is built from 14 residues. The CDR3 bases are TGTGCCAGCAGTTTAGCTGGGACAGGGAATGGCTACACCTTC. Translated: CASSLAGTGNGYTF.

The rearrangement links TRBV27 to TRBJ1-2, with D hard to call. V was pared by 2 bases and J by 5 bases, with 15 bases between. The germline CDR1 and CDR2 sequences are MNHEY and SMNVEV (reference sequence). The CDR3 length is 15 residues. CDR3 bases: TGTGCCAGCAGTTTAAAGGCAGGTGGGGAGTATGGCTACACCTTC. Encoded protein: CASSLKAGGEYGYTF.

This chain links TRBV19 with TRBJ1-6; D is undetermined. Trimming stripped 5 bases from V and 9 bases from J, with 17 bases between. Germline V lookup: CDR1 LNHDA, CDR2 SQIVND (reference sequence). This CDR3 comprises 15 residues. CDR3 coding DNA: TGTGCCAGTAGTTCGAACACAGACCCCCTTTCACCCCTCCACTTT. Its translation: CASSSNTDPLSPLHF.

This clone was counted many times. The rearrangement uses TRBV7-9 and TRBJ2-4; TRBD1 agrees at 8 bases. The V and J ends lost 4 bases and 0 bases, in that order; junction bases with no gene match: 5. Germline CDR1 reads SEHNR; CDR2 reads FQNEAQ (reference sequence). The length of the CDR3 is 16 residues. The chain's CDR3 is CASSSDRGIAKNIQYF. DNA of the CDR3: TGTGCCAGCAGCTCAGACAGGGGTATAGCCAAAAACATTCAGTACTTC. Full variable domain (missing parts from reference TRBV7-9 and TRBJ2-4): DTGVSQNPRHKITKRGQNVTFRCDPISEHNRLYWYRQTLGQGPEFLTYFQNEAQLEKSRLLSDRFSAERPKGSFSTLEIQRTEQGDSAMYLCASSSDRGIAKNIQYFGAGTRLSVL.

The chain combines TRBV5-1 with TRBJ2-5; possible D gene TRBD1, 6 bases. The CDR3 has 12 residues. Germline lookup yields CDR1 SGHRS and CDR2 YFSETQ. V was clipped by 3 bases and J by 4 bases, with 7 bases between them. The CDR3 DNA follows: TGCGCCAGCAGCTGGGACATAGAGACCCAGTACTTC. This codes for CASSWDIETQYF. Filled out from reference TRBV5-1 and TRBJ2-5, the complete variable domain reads KAGVTQTPRYLIKTRGQQVTLSCSPISGHRSVSWYQQTPGQGLQFLFEYFSETQRNKGNFPGRFSGRQFSNSRSEMNVSTLELGDSALYLCASSWDIETQYFGPGTRLLVL.

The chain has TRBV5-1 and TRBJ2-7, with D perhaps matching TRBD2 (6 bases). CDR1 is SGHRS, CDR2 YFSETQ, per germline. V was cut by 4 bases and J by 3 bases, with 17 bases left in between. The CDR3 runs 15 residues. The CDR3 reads CASSPGAAGVYEQYF. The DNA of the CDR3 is TGCGCCAGCAGCCCCGGGGCAGCGGGCGTCTACGAGCAGTACTTC. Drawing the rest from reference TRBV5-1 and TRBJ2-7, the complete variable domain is KAGVTQTPRYLIKTRGQQVTLSCSPISGHRSVSWYQQTPGQGLQFLFEYFSETQRNKGNFPGRFSGRQFSNSRSEMNVSTLELGDSALYLCASSPGAAGVYEQYFGPGTRLTVT.

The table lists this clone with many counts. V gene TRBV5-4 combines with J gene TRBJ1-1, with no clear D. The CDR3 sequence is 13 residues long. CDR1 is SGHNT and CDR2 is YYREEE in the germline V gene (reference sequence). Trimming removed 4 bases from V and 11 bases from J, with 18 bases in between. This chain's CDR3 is CASSRSQTRLAFF. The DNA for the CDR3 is TGTGCCAGCAGCCGGTCCCAGACCAGACTGGCTTTCTTT. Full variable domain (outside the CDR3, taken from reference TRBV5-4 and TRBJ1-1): ETGVTQSPTHLIKTRGQQVTLRCSSQSGHNTVSWYQQALGQGPQFIFQYYREEENGRGNFPPRFSGLQFPNYSSELNVNALELDDSALYLCASSRSQTRLAFFGQGTRLTVV.

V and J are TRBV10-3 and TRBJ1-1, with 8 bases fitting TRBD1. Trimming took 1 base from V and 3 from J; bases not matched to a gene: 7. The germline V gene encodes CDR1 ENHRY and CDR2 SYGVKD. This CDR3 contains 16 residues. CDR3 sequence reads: CAISEYRTGRDTEAFF. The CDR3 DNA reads TGTGCCATCAGTGAGTATAGGACAGGGAGGGACACTGAAGCTTTCTTT.

The CDR3 nucleotides read TGTGCCACCAGTGATGGGGCTTCGGGCTTATCGGAAGCTTTCTTT. It is translated as CATSDGASGLSEAFF. This chain links TRBV24-1 with TRBJ1-1, with D maybe TRBD1 (5 bases). In germline, CDR1 is KGHDR, CDR2 SFDVKD. This CDR3 region has 15 residues. V was clipped by 3 bases and J by 8 bases, with 18 bases between them.

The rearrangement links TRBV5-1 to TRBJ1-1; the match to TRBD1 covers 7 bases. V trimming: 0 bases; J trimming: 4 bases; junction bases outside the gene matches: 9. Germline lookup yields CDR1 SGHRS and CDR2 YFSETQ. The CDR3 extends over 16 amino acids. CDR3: CASSLVPLQGGTEAFF. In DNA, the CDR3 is TGCGCCAGCAGCTTGGTACCGCTCCAGGGGGGCACTGAAGCTTTCTTT.

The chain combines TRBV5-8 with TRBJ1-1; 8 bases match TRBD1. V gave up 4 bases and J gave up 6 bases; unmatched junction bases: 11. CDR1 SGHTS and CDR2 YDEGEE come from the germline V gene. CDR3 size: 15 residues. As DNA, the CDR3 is TGTGCCAGCAGCATAGGACAGGGATTGGTCCCTGAAGCTTTCTTT. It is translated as CASSIGQGLVPEAFF.

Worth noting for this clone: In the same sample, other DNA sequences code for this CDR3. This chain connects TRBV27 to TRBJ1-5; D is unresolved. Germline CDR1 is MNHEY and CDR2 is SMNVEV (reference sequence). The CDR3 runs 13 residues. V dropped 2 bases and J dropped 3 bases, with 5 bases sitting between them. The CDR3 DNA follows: TGTGCCAGCAGTTTAGCAGTCAATCAGCCCCAGCATTTT. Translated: CASSLAVNQPQHF.

CDR3 protein: CASSSGVGQPQHF. CDR3 nucleotide sequence: TGTGCCAGCAGCTCAGGCGTCGGTCAGCCCCAGCATTTT. The chain links TRBV7-9 to TRBJ1-5; D is uncertain. This CDR3 contains 13 residues. The germline V and J ends were trimmed by 4 bases and 6 bases, with 10 bases remaining between them. The germline V gene encodes CDR1 SEHNR and CDR2 FQNEAQ (reference sequence).

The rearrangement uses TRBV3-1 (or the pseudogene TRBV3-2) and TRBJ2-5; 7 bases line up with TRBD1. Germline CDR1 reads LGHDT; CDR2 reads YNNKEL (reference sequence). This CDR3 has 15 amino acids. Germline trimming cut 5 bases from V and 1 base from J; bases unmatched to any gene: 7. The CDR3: CASSEGDRFQETQYF. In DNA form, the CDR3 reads TGTGCCAGCAGCGAAGGGGACAGATTCCAAGAGACCCAGTACTTC.

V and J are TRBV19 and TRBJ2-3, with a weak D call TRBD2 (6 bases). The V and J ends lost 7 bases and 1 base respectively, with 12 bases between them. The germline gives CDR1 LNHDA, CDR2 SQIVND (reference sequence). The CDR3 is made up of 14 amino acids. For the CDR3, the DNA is TGTGCCAGTACTTCCCCGGGGGGCACAGATACGCAGTATTTT. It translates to CASTSPGGTDTQYF.